The T cell receptor (beta chain) under discussion was sequenced for a study of T cell clonotyping in hematopoietic cell transplantation. Study-level results: Broader posttransplant TCR repertoire diversity was predicted by graft donor and pretransplant recipient Inverse Simpson Index values. Recipient TCR diversity dropped after transplant; expanded clonotypes rose from day 30 to 180.

The assay was immunoSEQ multiplex PCR, and TCRdb's table has in-frame clones only and misses some. The sample shows approximately 7,400 clones, roughly 91% of them seen only once. Specified time point: recipient sample about 28 days before transplant, after cytoreduction. Blood collection times were about day -28 and days 30, 100, 180 posttransplant. On this clone: The antigen is not known.

The sequenced sample was peripheral blood mononuclear cells, obtained before stem cell transplant. The receptor comes from a man in his sixties with acute myeloid leukemia. Some clones in this sample may be carry-over from other donors' samples.

The CDR3: CASSLGLVSRRDYEQYF. CDR3 coding DNA: TGTGCCAGCAGCTTGGGTCTTGTCTCTCGCAGGGACTACGAGCAGTACTTC. The chain combines TRBV13 with TRBJ2-7; D may be TRBD1 (5 bases). In germline, CDR1 is PRHDT, CDR2 FYEKMQ (reference sequence). The germline V and J ends were trimmed by 3 bases and 3 bases, with 21 bases remaining between them. The CDR3 consists of 17 residues. The full variable domain, completed using reference TRBV13 and TRBJ2-7, is AAGVIQSPRHLIKEKRETATLKCYPIPRHDTVYWYQQGPGQDPQFLISFYEKMQSDKGSIPDRFSAQQFSDYHSELNMSSLELGDSALYFCASSLGLVSRRDYEQYFGPGTRLTVT.